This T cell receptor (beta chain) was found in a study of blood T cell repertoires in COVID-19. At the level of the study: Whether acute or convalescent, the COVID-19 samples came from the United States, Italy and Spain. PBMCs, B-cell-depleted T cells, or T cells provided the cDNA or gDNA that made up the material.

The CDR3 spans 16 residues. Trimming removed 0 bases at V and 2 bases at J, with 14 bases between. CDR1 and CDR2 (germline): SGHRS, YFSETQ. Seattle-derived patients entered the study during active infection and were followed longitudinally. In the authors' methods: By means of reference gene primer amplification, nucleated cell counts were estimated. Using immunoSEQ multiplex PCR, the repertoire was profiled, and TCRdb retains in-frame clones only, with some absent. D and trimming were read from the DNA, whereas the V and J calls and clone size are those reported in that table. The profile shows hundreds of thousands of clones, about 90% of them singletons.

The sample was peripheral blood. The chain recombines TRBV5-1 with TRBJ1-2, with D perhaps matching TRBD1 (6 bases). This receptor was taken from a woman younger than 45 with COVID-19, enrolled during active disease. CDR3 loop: CASSLDRVGHNYGYTF. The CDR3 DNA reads TGCGCCAGCAGCTTGGACAGGGTGGGTCACAACTATGGCTACACCTTC.